This T cell receptor (beta chain) was retrieved from a study of CD8+CD57+ T cells in acquired aplastic anemia (dated by TCRdb to the late 2010s). At the level of the whole study: DNA extracted from sorted CD4+ and CD8+ cells had a mean of 3.2 ug, with a range of about 0.19 to 27.4 ug. A CD8+CD57+ expansion meant a frequency higher than the mean frequency seen in healthy subjects.

The patients picked for sequencing were ones in whom flow cytometry had shown an expansion of CD8+CD57+ cells. Severe acquired aplastic anemia was diagnosed in all patients according to International Study of Aplastic Anemia and Agranulocytosis and Camitta criteria. No therapy had been received by the patients at the time of blood sampling. In the study, sorted CD4+ and CD8+ blood T cells from patients with severe aplastic anemia and from healthy subjects underwent deep sequencing of TCR repertoires. Patients were enrolled in the USA under clinicaltrials.gov protocols 00001620, 01623167, 00001397, 00071045, 00081523 and 00961064. Ficoll-Paque density gradient centrifugation was used to isolate peripheral blood mononuclear cells. CD4+ and CD8+ T cells were sorted by FACS or magnetic beads before DNA extraction. The germline ends are 13 bases apart after V is trimmed by 2 bases and J by 8 bases. Based on the germline V gene, the CDR1 and CDR2 sequences are ENHRY and SYGVKD. The CDR3 runs 14 residues from the cysteine to the phenylalanine. The CDR3 DNA has 42 bases and is translated from base 1.

Findings and caveats that apply to the study as a whole: Patients and healthy controls showed no significant difference in CD8+ Simpson's diversity (P=0.060). Although 25 to 30 CD8+ CDR3 sequences were shared by patients and controls, these sequences appeared highly expressed in patients and within the immunodominant clones of patients.

TCR beta VDJ combination and CDR3 sequence profiling used genomic DNA as the template. An Illumina HiSeq 2000 was the platform used for TCR repertoire sequencing. Processing in the source paper ran as follows. Repertoire assessment relied on Simpson's diversity index, CDR3 size and DJ length profiles, and TRBV/TRBJ rearrangement plots. The most abundant DNA sequence in the deep sequencing data was defined as the immunodominant clone. CDR3 amino acid sequences were screened for sharing across subjects and compared with published repertoires and the VDJdb database. TCRdb's own reprocessing of the public reads used fastp at Q25 and MiXCR and kept productive beta chains. Each CDR3 protein appears once, grouped with its most common genes and DNA. In this record, the V and J calls reflect TCRdb's handling and not the investigators' own analysis. A total of over 150,000 distinct CDR3 sequences appear in this sample, 70% to 80% of them only once. The ten largest clones take up around 45% of the sample.

About this clonotype itself: It lacks a known antigen. One base away there is no much larger clone; base qualities are not given.

The sequence came from a human donor with aplastic anemia. Sequencing was done on a sample of sorted CD4+, CD8+, or CD8+CD57+ T cells (not recorded which) from PBMCs. The receptor chain draws on TRBV10-3 and TRBJ1-5; TRBD1 is a weak D gene call, 5 bases matching. Read as DNA, the sequence is TGTGCCATCAGTGAGGACGACAGAAATAAGCCCCAGCATTTT. Translation gives CAISEDDRNKPQHF.